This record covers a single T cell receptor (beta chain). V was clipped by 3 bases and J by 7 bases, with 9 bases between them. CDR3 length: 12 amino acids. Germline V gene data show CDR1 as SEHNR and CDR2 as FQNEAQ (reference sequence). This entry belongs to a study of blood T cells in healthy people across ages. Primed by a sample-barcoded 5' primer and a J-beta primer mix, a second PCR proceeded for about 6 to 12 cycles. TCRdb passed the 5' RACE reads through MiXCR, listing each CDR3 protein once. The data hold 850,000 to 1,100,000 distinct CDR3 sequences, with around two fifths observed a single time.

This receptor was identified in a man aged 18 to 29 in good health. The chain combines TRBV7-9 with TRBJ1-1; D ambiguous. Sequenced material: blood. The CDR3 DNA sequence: TGTGCCAGCAGCTTCCCCTTGGTTGAAGCTTTCTTT. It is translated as CASSFPLVEAFF. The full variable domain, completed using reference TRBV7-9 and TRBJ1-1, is DTGVSQNPRHKITKRGQNVTFRCDPISEHNRLYWYRQTLGQGPEFLTYFQNEAQLEKSRLLSDRFSAERPKGSFSTLEIQRTEQGDSAMYLCASSFPLVEAFFGQGTRLTVV.